This TCR beta chain came from a study of T-cell reconstitution after alpha-beta-depleted transplantation in children. Study findings and constraints: A year post-transplant, T-cell counts and diversity derived mostly from newly produced T cells. About two months after transplant, alpha-beta T cells reportedly came from several hundred expanded graft clones.

A library of TCRbeta sequences, prepared with unique molecular identifiers, was generated. TCRdb processed the PCR reads anew with MiXCR; each CDR3 protein has one entry. This table holds about 27,000 distinct CDR3 sequences, 18% found once. The CDR3 extends over 11 amino acids. Germline values: CDR1 DFQATT, CDR2 SNEGSKA (reference sequence). V was trimmed by 6 bases and J by 2 bases, leaving 7 bases between them. Relative to its sample, this clonotype is medium-sized. The antigen remains undetermined. The chain has TRBV20-1 and TRBJ2-5; D is ambiguous. This specimen was PBMCs, mostly from graft donor cells, taken 60 days after TCRalphabeta/CD19-depleted stem cell transplant. This TCR came from a male patient between 2 and 15 years old who had a stem cell transplant for acute lymphoblastic leukemia, so the T cells may come from the graft donor. The CDR3 sequence is CSAKAQETQYF. Written as DNA, the CDR3 is TGCAGTGCAAAGGCTCAAGAGACCCAGTACTTC.